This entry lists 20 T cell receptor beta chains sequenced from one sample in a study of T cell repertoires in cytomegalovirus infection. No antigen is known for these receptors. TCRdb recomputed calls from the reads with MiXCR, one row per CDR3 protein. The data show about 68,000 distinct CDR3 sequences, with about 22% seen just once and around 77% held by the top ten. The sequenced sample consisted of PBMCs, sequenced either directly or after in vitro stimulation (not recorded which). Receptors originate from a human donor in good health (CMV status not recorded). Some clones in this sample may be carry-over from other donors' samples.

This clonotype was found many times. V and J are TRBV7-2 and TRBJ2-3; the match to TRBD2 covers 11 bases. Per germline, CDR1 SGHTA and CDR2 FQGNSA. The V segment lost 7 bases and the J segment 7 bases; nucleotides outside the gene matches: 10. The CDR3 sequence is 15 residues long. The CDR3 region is CASKKGSGRANTQYF. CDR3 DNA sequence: TGTGCCAGCAAAAAAGGTAGCGGGAGGGCCAATACGCAGTATTTT.

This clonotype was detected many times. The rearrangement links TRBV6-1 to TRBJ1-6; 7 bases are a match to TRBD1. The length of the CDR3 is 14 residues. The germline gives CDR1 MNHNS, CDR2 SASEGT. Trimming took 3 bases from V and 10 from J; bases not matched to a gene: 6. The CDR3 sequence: CASSDRQGNSPLHF. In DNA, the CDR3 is TGTGCCAGCAGTGACAGACAGGGAAACTCACCCCTCCACTTT.

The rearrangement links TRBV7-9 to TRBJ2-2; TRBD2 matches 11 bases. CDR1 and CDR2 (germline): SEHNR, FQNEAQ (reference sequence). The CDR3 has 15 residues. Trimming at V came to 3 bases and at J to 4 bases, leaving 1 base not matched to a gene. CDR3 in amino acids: CASSFSGRATGELFF. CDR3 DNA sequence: TGTGCCAGCAGCTTTAGCGGGAGGGCCACCGGGGAGCTGTTTTTT.

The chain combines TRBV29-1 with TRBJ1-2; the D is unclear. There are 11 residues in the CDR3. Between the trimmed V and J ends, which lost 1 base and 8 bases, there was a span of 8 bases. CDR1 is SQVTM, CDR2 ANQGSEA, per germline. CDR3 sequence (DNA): TGCAGCGTTGAAGGGAGATGGGGCTACACCTTC. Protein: CSVEGRWGYTF.

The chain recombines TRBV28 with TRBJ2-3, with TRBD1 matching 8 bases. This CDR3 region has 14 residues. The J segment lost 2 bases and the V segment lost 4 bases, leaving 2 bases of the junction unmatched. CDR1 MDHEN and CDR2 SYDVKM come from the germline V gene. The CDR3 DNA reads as TGTGCCAGCAGTTCGACAGGGGTCACAGATACGCAGTATTTT. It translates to CASSSTGVTDTQYF.

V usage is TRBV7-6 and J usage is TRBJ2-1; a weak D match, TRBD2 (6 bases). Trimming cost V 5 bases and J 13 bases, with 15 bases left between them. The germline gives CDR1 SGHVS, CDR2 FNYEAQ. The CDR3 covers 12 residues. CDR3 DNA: TGTGCCAGCAGCGTACCCCCCGCGGGACAGTTCTTC. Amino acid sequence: CASSVPPAGQFF. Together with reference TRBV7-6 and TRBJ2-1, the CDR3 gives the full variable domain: GAGVSQSPRYKVTKRGQDVALRCDPISGHVSLYWYRQALGQGPEFLTYFNYEAQQDKSGLPNDRFSAERPEGSISTLTIQRTEQRDSAMYRCASSVPPAGQFFGPGTRLTVL.

In DNA, the CDR3 is TGTGCCAGTAGGAGCTCCTATAATTCACCCCTCCACTTT. It codes for CASRSSYNSPLHF. The chain couples TRBV19 to TRBJ1-6; D is ambiguous. The CDR3 loop spans 13 amino acids. Trimming shortened V by 6 bases and J by 0 bases, and 3 bases separated the two germline ends. Germline CDR1 LNHDA, CDR2 SQIVND (reference sequence).

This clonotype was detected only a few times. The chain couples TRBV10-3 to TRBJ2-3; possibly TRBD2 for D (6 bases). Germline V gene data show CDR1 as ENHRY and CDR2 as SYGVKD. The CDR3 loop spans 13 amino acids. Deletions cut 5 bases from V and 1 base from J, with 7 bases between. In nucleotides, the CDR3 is TGTGCCATCAGTCTAGCGCGCACAGATACGCAGTATTTT. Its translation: CAISLARTDTQYF.

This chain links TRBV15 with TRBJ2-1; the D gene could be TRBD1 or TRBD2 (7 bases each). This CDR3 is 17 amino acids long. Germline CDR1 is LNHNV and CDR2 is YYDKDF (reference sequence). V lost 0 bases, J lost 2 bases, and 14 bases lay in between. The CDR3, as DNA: TGTGCCACCAGCAGAGATCCAGGGGGGAGGGCCTACAATGAGCAGTTCTTC. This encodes CATSRDPGGRAYNEQFF. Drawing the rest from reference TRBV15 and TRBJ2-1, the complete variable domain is DAMVIQNPRYQVTQFGKPVTLSCSQTLNHNVMYWYQQKSSQAPKLLFHYYDKDFNNEADTPDNFQSRRPNTSFCFLDIRSPGLGDTAMYLCATSRDPGGRAYNEQFFGPGTRLTVL.

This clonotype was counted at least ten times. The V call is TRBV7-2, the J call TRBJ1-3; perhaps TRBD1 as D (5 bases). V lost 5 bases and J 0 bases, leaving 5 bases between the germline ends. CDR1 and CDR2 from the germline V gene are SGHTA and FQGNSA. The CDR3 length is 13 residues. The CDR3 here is CASSGTSGNTIYF. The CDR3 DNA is TGTGCCAGCAGCGGGACCTCTGGAAACACCATATATTTT. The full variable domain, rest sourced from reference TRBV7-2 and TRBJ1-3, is GAGVSQSPSNKVTEKGKDVELRCDPISGHTALYWYRQSLGQGLEFLIYFQGNSAPDKSGLPSDRFSAERTGGSVSTLTIQRTQQEDSAVYLCASSGTSGNTIYFGEGSWLTVV.

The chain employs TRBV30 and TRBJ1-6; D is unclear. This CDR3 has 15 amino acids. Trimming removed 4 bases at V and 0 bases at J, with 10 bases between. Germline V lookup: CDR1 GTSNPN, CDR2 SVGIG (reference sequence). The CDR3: CAWNGQSSYNSPLHF. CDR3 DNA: TGTGCCTGGAATGGCCAGAGCTCCTATAATTCACCCCTCCACTTT.

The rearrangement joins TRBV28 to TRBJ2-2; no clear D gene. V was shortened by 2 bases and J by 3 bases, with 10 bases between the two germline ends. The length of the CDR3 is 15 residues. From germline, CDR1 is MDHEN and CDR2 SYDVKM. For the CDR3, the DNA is TGTGCCAGCAGTTTACCGGGTTCCGACACCGGGGAGCTGTTTTTT. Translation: CASSLPGSDTGELFF.

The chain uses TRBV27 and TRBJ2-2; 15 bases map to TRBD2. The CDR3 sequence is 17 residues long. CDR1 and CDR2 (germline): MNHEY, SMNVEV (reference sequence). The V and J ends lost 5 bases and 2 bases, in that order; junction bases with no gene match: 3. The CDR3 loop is CASSRTSGRGNTGELFF. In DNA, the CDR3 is TGTGCCAGCAGTCGGACTAGCGGGAGGGGTAACACCGGGGAGCTGTTTTTT.

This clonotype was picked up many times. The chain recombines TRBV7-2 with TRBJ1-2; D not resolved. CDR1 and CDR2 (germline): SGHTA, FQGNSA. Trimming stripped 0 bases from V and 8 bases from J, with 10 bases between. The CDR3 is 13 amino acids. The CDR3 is CASSLAGLGGYTF. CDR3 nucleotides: TGTGCCAGCAGCTTAGCTGGTTTAGGGGGCTACACCTTC.

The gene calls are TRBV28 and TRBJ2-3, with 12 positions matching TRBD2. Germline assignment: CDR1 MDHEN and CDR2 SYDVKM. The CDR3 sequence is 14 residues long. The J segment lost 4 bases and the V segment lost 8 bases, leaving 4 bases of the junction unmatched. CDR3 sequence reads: CASGRTSGADTQYF. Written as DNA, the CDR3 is TGTGCCAGCGGGCGGACTAGCGGGGCAGATACGCAGTATTTT.

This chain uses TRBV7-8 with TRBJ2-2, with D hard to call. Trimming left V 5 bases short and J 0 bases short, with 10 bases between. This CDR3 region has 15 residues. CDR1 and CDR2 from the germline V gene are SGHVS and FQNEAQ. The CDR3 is CASSLQVTNTGELFF. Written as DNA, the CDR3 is TGTGCCAGCAGCCTGCAGGTTACGAACACCGGGGAGCTGTTTTTT.

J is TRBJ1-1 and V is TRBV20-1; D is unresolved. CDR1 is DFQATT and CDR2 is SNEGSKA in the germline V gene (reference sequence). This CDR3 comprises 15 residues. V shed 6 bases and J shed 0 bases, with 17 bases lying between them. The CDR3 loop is CSASPVFALNTEAFF. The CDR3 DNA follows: TGCAGTGCCAGTCCCGTTTTTGCCTTGAACACTGAAGCTTTCTTT.

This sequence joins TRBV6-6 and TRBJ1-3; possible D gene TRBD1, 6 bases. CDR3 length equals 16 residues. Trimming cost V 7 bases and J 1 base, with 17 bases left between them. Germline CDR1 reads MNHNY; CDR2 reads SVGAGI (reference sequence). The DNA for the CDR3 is TGTGCCAGCACCGGGACATGGTTGCCGTCTGGAAACACCATATATTTT. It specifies CASTGTWLPSGNTIYF.

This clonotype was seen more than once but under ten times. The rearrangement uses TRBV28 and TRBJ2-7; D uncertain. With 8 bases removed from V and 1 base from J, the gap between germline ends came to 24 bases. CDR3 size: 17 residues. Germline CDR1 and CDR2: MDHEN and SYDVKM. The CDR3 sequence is CASGGAFWIARSYEQYF. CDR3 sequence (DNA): TGTGCCAGCGGTGGAGCTTTTTGGATAGCCCGTTCCTACGAGCAGTACTTC.

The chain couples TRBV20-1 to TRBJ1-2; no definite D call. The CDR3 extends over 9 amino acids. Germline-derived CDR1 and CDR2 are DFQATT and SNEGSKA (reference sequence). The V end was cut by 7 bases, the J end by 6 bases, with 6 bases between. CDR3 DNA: TGCAGTGTAAAGGATGGCTACACCTTC. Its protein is CSVKDGYTF.